The following is a T cell receptor (beta chain) sequence with its context. Its cognate antigen is unknown. This sample was taken from a study of early T cells in non-severe SARS-CoV-2 infection. Study-level points and caveats: Anti-spike CD8 responses were favored in VDJdb matching, and private and CD4 specificities were missed.

Germline-derived CDR1 and CDR2 are MGHRA and YSYEKL. Trimming took off 2 bases at V and 5 bases at J, with 36 bases between the two ends. The CDR3 has 23 residues. Unique molecular identifier tags were affixed to discrete cDNA molecules. A single record per CDR3 protein comes from TCRdb applying MiXCR to the 5' RACE reads. The data show tens of thousands of distinct CDR3 sequences, approximately 9.9% seen once. Sequenced material: whole blood. The chain employs TRBV4-1 and TRBJ1-4; TRBD1 is a possible D gene (5 bases). The sequence was obtained from an adult who was a healthcare worker with PCR-confirmed SARS-CoV-2 infection or an uninfected control (not recorded which). The CDR3 DNA sequence: TGCGCCAGCAGCCAACCACCCCTCGGCGGGACGGGAAAGGGTGAGGAACCGAATGAAAAACTGTTTTTT. Translating gives CASSQPPLGGTGKGEEPNEKLFF.